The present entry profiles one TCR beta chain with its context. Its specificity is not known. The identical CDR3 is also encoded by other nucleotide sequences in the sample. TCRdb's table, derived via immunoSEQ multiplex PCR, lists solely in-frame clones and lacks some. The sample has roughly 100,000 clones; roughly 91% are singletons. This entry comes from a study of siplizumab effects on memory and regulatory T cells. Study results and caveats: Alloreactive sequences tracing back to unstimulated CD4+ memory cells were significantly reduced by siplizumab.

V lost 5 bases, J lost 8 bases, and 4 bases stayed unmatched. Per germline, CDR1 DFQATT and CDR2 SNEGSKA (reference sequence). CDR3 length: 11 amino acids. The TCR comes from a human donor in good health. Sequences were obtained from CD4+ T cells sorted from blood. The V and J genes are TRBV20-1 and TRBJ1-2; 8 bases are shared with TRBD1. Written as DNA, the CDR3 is TGCAGTGCTGAGGACAGGGACGGCTACACCTTC. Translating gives CSAEDRDGYTF.